Each of the 27 T cell receptor beta chains below was sequenced from the same sample in a study of T cells in Graves' hyperthyroidism and ophthalmopathy. TCR beta CDR3 sequences were amplified from RNA transcripts. The TCR CDR3 first-round RT-PCR relied on the HTBI primer set. Each CDR3 protein is one row after TCRdb ran MiXCR on the multiplex PCR reads. The repertoire holds a few hundred thousand distinct CDR3 sequences, with about 16% as singletons. The source material was blood. All receptors derive from a woman aged 40 to 55 with Graves' ophthalmopathy.

The chain has TRBV28 and TRBJ1-1; D possibly corresponds to TRBD1 (5 bases). Per germline, CDR1 MDHEN and CDR2 SYDVKM. This CDR3 has 11 residues. Trimming removed 6 bases at V and 9 bases at J, with 11 bases between. CDR3 region: CASRSQVKAFF. CDR3 nucleotide sequence: TGTGCCAGCAGATCACAGGTTAAAGCTTTCTTT.

This chain links TRBV5-1 with TRBJ2-1; the D gene is possibly TRBD2 (6 bases). The V end was cut by 1 base, the J end by 5 bases, with 22 bases between. Germline values: CDR1 SGHRS, CDR2 YFSETQ. The CDR3 has 18 amino acids. This chain's CDR3 is CASSLRPQLDPGDNEQFF. CDR3 DNA: TGCGCCAGCAGCTTGAGGCCACAACTAGACCCGGGGGACAATGAGCAGTTCTTC. Full variable domain (remainder filled in from reference TRBV5-1 and TRBJ2-1): KAGVTQTPRYLIKTRGQQVTLSCSPISGHRSVSWYQQTPGQGLQFLFEYFSETQRNKGNFPGRFSGRQFSNSRSEMNVSTLELGDSALYLCASSLRPQLDPGDNEQFFGPGTRLTVL.

The table lists this clonotype with many counts. The V and J genes are TRBV13 and TRBJ2-7; D is ambiguous. The germline V and J ends were trimmed by 3 bases and 0 bases, with 9 bases remaining between them. Germline loops: CDR1 PRHDT, CDR2 FYEKMQ (reference sequence). This CDR3 region has 14 residues. CDR3 protein: CASSFRRNSYEQYF. The CDR3, as DNA: TGTGCCAGCAGCTTCAGGCGGAACTCCTACGAGCAGTACTTC.

V usage is TRBV4-2 and J usage is TRBJ2-2; no definite D call. The CDR3 has 15 amino acids. Germline CDR1 is LGHNA and CDR2 is YNFKEQ. Trimming removed 2 bases at V and 2 bases at J, with 9 bases between. The CDR3 DNA is TGTGCCAGCAGCCAACGGACCCAAAACACCGGGGAGCTGTTTTTT. Translation gives CASSQRTQNTGELFF.

The chain has TRBV6-2 or TRBV6-3 and TRBJ2-2, with TRBD2 matching over 8 bases. The CDR3 sequence is 15 residues long. J was trimmed by 7 bases and V by 6 bases; bases with no gene match: 10. The germline V gene has CDR1 MNHEY and CDR2 SVGEGT. CDR3 amino acids: CASRPTAGEYGELFF. The CDR3 nucleotides are TGTGCCAGCAGGCCCACAGCGGGAGAGTACGGGGAGCTGTTTTTT.

This clonotype was detected ten times or more. The chain couples TRBV20-1 to TRBJ1-5; no firm D call. Germline CDR1 and CDR2: DFQATT and SNEGSKA (reference sequence). The CDR3 extends over 14 amino acids. Deletions cut 2 bases from V and 4 bases from J, with 12 bases between. The CDR3 DNA follows: TGCAGTGCTAGACAGGAATACCCTAATCAGCCCCAGCATTTT. Translating it yields CSARQEYPNQPQHF.

This clonotype has ten or more counts. The rearrangement links TRBV2 to TRBJ2-1; no clear D. This CDR3 is 12 amino acids long. In germline, CDR1 is SNHLY, CDR2 FYNNEI. The germline V and J ends were trimmed by 4 bases and 7 bases, with 8 bases remaining between them. The CDR3 bases are TGTGCCAGCAGTGCGATACGAAATGAGCAGTTCTTC. This sequence encodes CASSAIRNEQFF. The whole variable domain, filled in from reference TRBV2 and TRBJ2-1, reads EPEVTQTPSHQVTQMGQEVILRCVPISNHLYFYWYRQILGQKVEFLVSFYNNEISEKSEIFDDQFSVERPDGSNFTLKIRSTKLEDSAMYFCASSAIRNEQFFGPGTRLTVL.

This clonotype was counted ten times or more. The gene calls are TRBV30 and TRBJ2-7, with TRBD2 matching over 8 bases. V lost 2 bases and J lost 2; bases outside the gene matches: 2. CDR3 size: 13 residues. Germline CDR1 GTSNPN, CDR2 SVGIG (reference sequence). The CDR3 DNA follows: TGTGCCTGGAGTCCTAGCGGGCCCTACGAGCAGTACTTC. Its translation is CAWSPSGPYEQYF.

This clonotype has ten or more counts. The V call is TRBV28, the J call TRBJ2-1; no clear D gene. Trimming left V 6 bases short and J 5 bases short, with 17 bases between. Germline loops: CDR1 MDHEN, CDR2 SYDVKM. This CDR3 region has 15 residues. CDR3 nucleotides: TGTGCCAGCAGCGCCCTGAGGACGAGAAACAATGAGCAGTTCTTC. Translating it yields CASSALRTRNNEQFF.

The chain links TRBV7-3 to TRBJ2-3, with 13 bases matching TRBD2. Germline V gives CDR1 SGHTA, CDR2 FQGTGA. J gave up 5 bases and V 2 bases, and 4 bases lay outside the gene matches. The CDR3 has 16 residues. CDR3 sequence (DNA): TGTGCCAGCAGCTTAGGCGGACTAGCGGGGGAAGATACGCAGTATTTT. This encodes CASSLGGLAGEDTQYF.

This chain connects TRBV24-1 to TRBJ1-2, with 8 bases lining up with TRBD1. This CDR3 is built from 13 residues. Germline lookup yields CDR1 KGHDR and CDR2 SFDVKD. Germline trimming cut 4 bases from V and 8 bases from J; bases unmatched to any gene: 5. CDR3 nucleotides: TGTGCCACCAGTGACCGGACAGGGAACGGCTACACCTTC. Protein product: CATSDRTGNGYTF.

This chain links TRBV6-1 with TRBJ2-5, with 9 bases identical to TRBD2. Germline V CDR1 and CDR2: MNHNS, SASEGT. The CDR3 extends over 16 amino acids. Losses at the gene ends were 4 bases for V and 4 bases for J; bases not matched to a gene: 10. In DNA, the CDR3 is TGTGCCAGCAGTGGGCCGGGACTAGCTCTTATAGAGACCCAGTACTTC. As protein: CASSGPGLALIETQYF.

This clonotype was counted a few times. V gene TRBV4-1 combines with J gene TRBJ2-3; D may correspond to TRBD1 or TRBD2 (6 bases each). The V gene's germline CDR1 is MGHRA and CDR2 YSYEKL. The CDR3 sequence is 14 residues long. Trimming left V 5 bases short and J 6 bases short, with 15 bases between. The DNA of the CDR3 is TGCGCCAGCAGCACCTCCCCGGGGGCGGATACGCAGTATTTT. This sequence encodes CASSTSPGADTQYF.

In its sample, this clonotype was seen many times. This sequence joins TRBV30 and TRBJ1-2, with TRBD1 matching over 7 bases. The CDR3 runs 14 residues. The J segment lost 7 bases and the V segment lost 1 base, leaving 9 bases of the junction unmatched. Germline values: CDR1 GTSNPN, CDR2 SVGIG (reference sequence). The CDR3 sequence is CAWSAATGSSGYTF. CDR3 in DNA: TGTGCCTGGAGTGCCGCGACAGGGTCTAGTGGCTACACCTTC.

V gene TRBV24-1 combines with J gene TRBJ1-1; no clear D. The germline gives CDR1 KGHDR, CDR2 SFDVKD. This CDR3 contains 13 residues. The ends were cut back, 1 base at V and 10 bases at J, with 12 bases in the middle. CDR3 in DNA: TGTGCCACCAGTGATTTTCCCCAAAAAGCAGCTTTCTTT. Its translation: CATSDFPQKAAFF.

The V call is TRBV30, the J call TRBJ2-7, with D unclear. Germline-derived CDR1 and CDR2 are GTSNPN and SVGIG (reference sequence). The V end lost 1 base, the J end lost 3 bases, and 4 bases lay between the germline ends. The CDR3 contains 11 residues. The CDR3 DNA follows: TGTGCCTGGAGTGCCCGCTACGAGCAGTACTTC. Amino acids: CAWSARYEQYF. Filled out from reference TRBV30 and TRBJ2-7, the complete variable domain reads SQTIHQWPATLVQPVGSPLSLECTVEGTSNPNLYWYRQAAGRGLQLLFYSVGIGQISSEVPQNLSASRPQDRQFILSSKKLLLSDSGFYLCAWSARYEQYFGPGTRLTVT.

This clonotype was seen ten or more times. For the CDR3, the DNA is TGTGCCAGCAGTTCAAAAGGGACTCTTGGAGATACGCAGTATTTT. It codes for CASSSKGTLGDTQYF. J is TRBJ2-3 and V is TRBV11-2, with a tentative D call TRBD2 (6 bases). Germline CDR1 SGHAT, CDR2 FQNNGV. V gave up 6 bases and J gave up 5 bases, with 18 bases separating them. The CDR3 sequence is 15 residues long.

This clonotype was seen many times. Just one base apart from a much larger clone, this may be a read error. V is TRBV2 and J is TRBJ2-7; TRBD2 matches at 11 bases. CDR1 is SNHLY, CDR2 FYNNEI, per germline. V lost 7 bases to trimming and J lost 1 base; unmatched junction nucleotides: 12. This CDR3 has 17 amino acids. The CDR3, as DNA: TGTGCCAGCAAAGTCCACTTACTAGCGGGAGAATCCTACGAGCAGTACTTC. Translation: CASKVHLLAGESYEQYF. Based on the CDR3 plus reference TRBV2 and TRBJ2-7, the full variable domain is EPEVTQTPSHQVTQMGQEVILRCVPISNHLYFYWYRQILGQKVEFLVSFYNNEISEKSEIFDDQFSVERPDGSNFTLKIRSTKLEDSAMYFCASKVHLLAGESYEQYFGPGTRLTVT.

The chain has TRBV18 and TRBJ2-5, with D possibly TRBD2 on 5 matching bases. The CDR3 totals 16 residues. Germline V gene sequence: CDR1 KGHSH, CDR2 LQKENI. The V end lost 8 bases, the J end lost 4 bases, and 23 bases lay between the germline ends. The CDR3 region is CASSVAGSGAGETQYF. In nucleotides, the CDR3 is TGTGCCAGCAGCGTGGCTGGGAGCGGAGCTGGAGAGACCCAGTACTTC.

This clonotype was detected a few times. This chain uses TRBV5-8 with TRBJ2-7; TRBD2 aligns across 10 bases. Germline V gene sequence: CDR1 SGHTS, CDR2 YDEGEE. The CDR3 consists of 15 residues. Trimming removed 4 bases from V and 6 bases from J; junction bases left unmatched: 10. CDR3 nucleotides: TGTGCCAGCAGCGTCCTAGCGGGAGAAGCCCTCGAGCAGTACTTC. Encoded protein: CASSVLAGEALEQYF.

This clonotype was recorded at least ten times. The gene calls are TRBV20-1 and TRBJ2-1; 9 bases are shared with TRBD1. Germline loops: CDR1 DFQATT, CDR2 SNEGSKA (reference sequence). The trim removed 6 bases at V and 8 bases at J, leaving 8 bases unmatched. This CDR3 spans 13 amino acids. Here the CDR3 reads CSASGTGWYEQFF. CDR3 nucleotide sequence: TGCAGTGCGAGCGGGACAGGGTGGTATGAGCAGTTCTTC.

In its sample, this clonotype was seen a few times. This rearrangement joins TRBV28 to TRBJ1-3; D call uncertain. The V gene's germline CDR1 is MDHEN and CDR2 SYDVKM. V was shortened by 2 bases and J by 4 bases, with 6 bases between the two germline ends. The CDR3 is made up of 13 amino acids. CDR3 sequence: CASSLVVGNTIYF. CDR3 DNA sequence: TGTGCCAGCAGTTTAGTGGTGGGAAACACCATATATTTT.

This clonotype was found a few times. This chain joins TRBV28 and TRBJ2-7, with D maybe TRBD2 (6 bases). The CDR3 runs 12 residues. Germline values: CDR1 MDHEN, CDR2 SYDVKM. Deletions cut 7 bases from V and 3 bases from J, with 10 bases between. The CDR3 protein is CASTAGLYEQYF. CDR3 sequence (DNA): TGTGCCAGCACCGCGGGGCTCTACGAGCAGTACTTC.

In its sample, this clonotype was seen many times. This sequence joins TRBV12-3 or TRBV12-4 and TRBJ1-2; maybe TRBD1 (6 bases). Trimming stripped 5 bases from V and 8 bases from J, with 21 bases between. The CDR3 is 15 amino acids. CDR3: CASSGFGSRGLGYTF. The DNA for the CDR3 is TGTGCCAGCAGTGGATTCGGGAGTCGGGGGCTAGGCTACACCTTC.

This clonotype was counted ten times or more. V usage is TRBV28 and J usage is TRBJ2-2, with TRBD1 identical over 8 bases. Germline trimming cut 6 bases from V and 6 bases from J; bases unmatched to any gene: 9. The CDR3 has 15 residues. The V gene's germline CDR1 is MDHEN and CDR2 SYDVKM. CDR3 amino acids: CASSSGGTGAGELFF. The CDR3 coding sequence is TGTGCCAGCAGCTCAGGCGGGACAGGCGCCGGGGAGCTGTTTTTT. Drawing the rest from reference TRBV28 and TRBJ2-2, the complete variable domain is DVKVTQSSRYLVKRTGEKVFLECVQDMDHENMFWYRQDPGLGLRLIYFSYDVKMKEKGDIPEGYSVSREKKERFSLILESASTNQTSMYLCASSSGGTGAGELFFGEGSRLTVL.

This clonotype was observed a handful of times. The chain couples TRBV29-1 to TRBJ2-1; tentatively, D is TRBD1 (5 bases). From germline, CDR1 is SQVTM and CDR2 ANQGSEA. The CDR3 runs to 13 residues. V lost 7 bases, J lost 6 bases, and 16 bases lay in between. In DNA, the CDR3 is TGCAGCGCTAATTCCTACAGGTCCAATGAGCAGTTCTTC. This gives the protein CSANSYRSNEQFF.

V is TRBV28 and J is TRBJ2-5; D gene uncertain. V lost 6 bases and J lost 1, with 9 bases in between. This CDR3 has 13 amino acids. The V gene's germline CDR1 is MDHEN and CDR2 SYDVKM. In DNA form, the CDR3 reads TGTGCCAGCAGACCACGAAGCCAAGAGACCCAGTACTTC. It translates to CASRPRSQETQYF.